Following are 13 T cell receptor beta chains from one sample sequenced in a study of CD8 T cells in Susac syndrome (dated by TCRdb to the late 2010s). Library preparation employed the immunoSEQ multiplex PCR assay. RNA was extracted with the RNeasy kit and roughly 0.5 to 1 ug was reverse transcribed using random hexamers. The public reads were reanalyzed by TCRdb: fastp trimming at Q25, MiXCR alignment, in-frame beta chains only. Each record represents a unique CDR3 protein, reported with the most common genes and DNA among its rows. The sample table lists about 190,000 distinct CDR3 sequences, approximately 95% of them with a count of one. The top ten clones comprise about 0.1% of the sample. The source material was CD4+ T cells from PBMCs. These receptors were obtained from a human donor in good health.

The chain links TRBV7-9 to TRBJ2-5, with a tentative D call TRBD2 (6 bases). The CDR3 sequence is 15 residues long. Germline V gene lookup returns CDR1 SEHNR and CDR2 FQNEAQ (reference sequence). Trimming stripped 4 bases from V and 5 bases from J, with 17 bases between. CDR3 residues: CASSSRGRGRETQYF. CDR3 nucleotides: TGTGCCAGCAGCTCTCGAGGGCGGGGTCGGGAGACCCAGTACTTC.

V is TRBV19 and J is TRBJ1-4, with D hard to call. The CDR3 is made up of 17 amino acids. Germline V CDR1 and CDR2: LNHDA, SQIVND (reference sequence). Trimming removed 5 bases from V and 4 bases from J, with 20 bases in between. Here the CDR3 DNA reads TGTGCCAGTAGTGCCTGGCGCGGCCCGGGGTATAATGAAAAACTGTTTTTT. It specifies CASSAWRGPGYNEKLFF.

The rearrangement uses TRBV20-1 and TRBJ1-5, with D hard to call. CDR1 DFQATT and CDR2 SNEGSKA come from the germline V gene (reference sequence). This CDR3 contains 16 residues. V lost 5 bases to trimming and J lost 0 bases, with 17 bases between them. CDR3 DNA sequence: TGCAGTGCTCCTCGGACGGGAACGTATAGCAATCAGCCCCAGCATTTT. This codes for CSAPRTGTYSNQPQHF.

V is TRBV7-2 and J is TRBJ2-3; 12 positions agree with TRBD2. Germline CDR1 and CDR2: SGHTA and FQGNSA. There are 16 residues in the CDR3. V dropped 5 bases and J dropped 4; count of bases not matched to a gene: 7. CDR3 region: CASSPLLAGGADTQYF. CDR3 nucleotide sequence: TGTGCCAGCAGCCCCCTACTAGCGGGGGGCGCAGATACGCAGTATTTT.

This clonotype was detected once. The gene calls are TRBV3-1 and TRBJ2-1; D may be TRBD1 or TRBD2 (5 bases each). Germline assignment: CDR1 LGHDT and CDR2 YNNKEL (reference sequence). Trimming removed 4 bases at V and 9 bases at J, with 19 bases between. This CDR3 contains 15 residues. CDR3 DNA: TGTGCCAGCAGCCTCGAGGGGTTCGGAGATTCTGAGCAGTTCTTC. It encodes CASSLEGFGDSEQFF.

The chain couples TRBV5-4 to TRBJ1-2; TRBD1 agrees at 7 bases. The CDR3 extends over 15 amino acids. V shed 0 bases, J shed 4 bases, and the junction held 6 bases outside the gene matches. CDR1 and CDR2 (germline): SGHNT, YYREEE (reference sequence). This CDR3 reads CASSLDGGTVYGYTF. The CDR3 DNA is TGTGCCAGCAGCTTGGATGGGGGGACAGTCTATGGCTACACCTTC. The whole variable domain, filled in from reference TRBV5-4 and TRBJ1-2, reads ETGVTQSPTHLIKTRGQQVTLRCSSQSGHNTVSWYQQALGQGPQFIFQYYREEENGRGNFPPRFSGLQFPNYSSELNVNALELDDSALYLCASSLDGGTVYGYTFGSGTRLTVV.

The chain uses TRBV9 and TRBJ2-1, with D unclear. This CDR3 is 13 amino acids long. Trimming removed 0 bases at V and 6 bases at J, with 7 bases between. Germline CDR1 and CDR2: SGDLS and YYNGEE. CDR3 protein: CASSVALGNEQFF. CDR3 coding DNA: TGTGCCAGCAGCGTAGCCCTTGGCAATGAGCAGTTCTTC.

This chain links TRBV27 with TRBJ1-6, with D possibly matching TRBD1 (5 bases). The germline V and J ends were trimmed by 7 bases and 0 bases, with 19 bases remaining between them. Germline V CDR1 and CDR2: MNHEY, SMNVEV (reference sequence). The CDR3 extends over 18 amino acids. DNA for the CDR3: TGTGCCAGCACAAGAGGGGTCGGACCGAGCTCCTATAATTCACCCCTCCACTTT. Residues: CASTRGVGPSSYNSPLHF.

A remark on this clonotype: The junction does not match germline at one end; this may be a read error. The CDR3 nucleotides are TGTACCAGCAGCTCAGGGAGCTATGGCTACACCTTC. Translation: CTSSSGSYGYTF. The chain links TRBV2 to TRBJ1-2, with D perhaps TRBD1 (5 bases). Germline assignment: CDR1 SNHLY and CDR2 FYNNEI. CDR3 length: 12 residues.

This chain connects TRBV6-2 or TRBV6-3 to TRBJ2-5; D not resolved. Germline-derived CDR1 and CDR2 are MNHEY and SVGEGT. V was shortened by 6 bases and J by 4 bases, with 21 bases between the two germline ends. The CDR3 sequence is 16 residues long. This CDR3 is CASRWSRLLLGETQYF. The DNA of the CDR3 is TGTGCCAGCAGGTGGAGCCGCCTCTTACTGGGAGAGACCCAGTACTTC.

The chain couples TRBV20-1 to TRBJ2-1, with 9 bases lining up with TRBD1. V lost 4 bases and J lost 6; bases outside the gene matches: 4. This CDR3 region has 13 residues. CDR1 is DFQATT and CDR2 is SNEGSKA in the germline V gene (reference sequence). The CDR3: CSAKGTGFNEQFF. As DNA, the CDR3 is TGCAGTGCTAAAGGGACAGGGTTCAATGAGCAGTTCTTC.

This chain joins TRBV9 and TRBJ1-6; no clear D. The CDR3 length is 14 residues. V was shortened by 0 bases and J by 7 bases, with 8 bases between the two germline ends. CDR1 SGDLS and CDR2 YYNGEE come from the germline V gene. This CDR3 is CASSVAPLNSPLHF. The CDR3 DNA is TGTGCCAGCAGCGTAGCCCCTTTAAATTCACCCCTCCACTTT.

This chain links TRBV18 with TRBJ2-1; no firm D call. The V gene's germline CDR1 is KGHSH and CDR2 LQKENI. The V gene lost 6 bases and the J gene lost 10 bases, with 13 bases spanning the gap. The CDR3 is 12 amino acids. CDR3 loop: CASSPWAEEQFF. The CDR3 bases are TGTGCCAGCTCGCCTTGGGCTGAGGAGCAGTTCTTC.